The clone carrying this TCR beta chain appeared a few times. The antigen remains unidentified. From 5'RACE with constant-segment primers came TCR alpha and TCR beta cDNA libraries that carried sample barcodes and UMIs. Each CDR3 protein is one row after TCRdb ran MiXCR on the 5' RACE reads. The sample includes approximately 250,000 distinct CDR3 sequences, over 15% of them seen just once. Germline CDR1 and CDR2: SGHRS and YFSETQ. CDR3 size: 16 residues. V lost 5 bases to trimming and J lost 5 bases; unmatched junction nucleotides: 12. These data originate in a study of T-cell memory formation after mild COVID-19. Overall study findings and caveats: The CD4+ clones that contracted clustered mainly within CM and EM, and the CD8+ clones concentrated in EMRA.

This TCR came from a man in his late teens or twenties who had mild COVID-19 (a few samples of this study predate the infection). Cell type and time point are not known. Sequencing was carried out using PBMCs or a T cell subset sorted from them (not recorded which). V is TRBV5-1 and J is TRBJ1-4; TRBD1 agrees at 7 bases. The CDR3 nucleotides read TGCGCCAGCAGACCCGGTTACAGGGGAGCCAATGAAAAACTGTTTTTT. Its protein is CASRPGYRGANEKLFF.